What follows are 26 T cell receptor beta chains derived from one specimen sequenced in a study of T cell changes during pregnancy in multiple sclerosis. Sequencing used immunoSEQ multiplex PCR; TCRdb keeps in-frame clones, though not all of them. This sample has approximately 64,000 clones, with 92% found just once. Specimen: peripheral blood, collected in the first trimester of pregnancy. Receptors were obtained from a female donor with multiple sclerosis, enrolled in a pregnancy study.

This chain links TRBV7-3 with TRBJ2-7; unclear D gene. V was trimmed by 0 bases and J by 5 bases, leaving 8 bases between them. CDR1 is SGHTA, CDR2 FQGTGA, per germline. This CDR3 has 13 amino acids. CDR3 DNA sequence: TGTGCCAGCAGCTTAACGCCCCGGGACGAGCAGTACTTC. Amino acid sequence: CASSLTPRDEQYF. Combining the CDR3 with reference TRBV7-3 and TRBJ2-7 gives the whole variable domain GAGVSQTPSNKVTEKGKYVELRCDPISGHTALYWYRQSLGQGPEFLIYFQGTGAADDSGLPNDRFFAVRPEGSVSTLKIQRTERGDSAVYLCASSLTPRDEQYFGPGTRLTVT.

This rearrangement joins TRBV27 to TRBJ2-2; TRBD1 might be the D (5 bases). V was shortened by 2 bases and J by 13 bases, with 17 bases between the two germline ends. CDR1 and CDR2 from the germline V gene are MNHEY and SMNVEV (reference sequence). The CDR3 consists of 14 residues. CDR3 sequence reads: CASSLNPQGGVLFF. In nucleotides, the CDR3 is TGTGCCAGCAGTTTAAATCCGCAGGGTGGTGTGCTGTTTTTT.

This chain links TRBV6-1 with TRBJ2-3; D not resolved. In germline, CDR1 is MNHNS, CDR2 SASEGT. The CDR3 is made up of 15 amino acids. V was shortened by 8 bases and J by 1 base, with 16 bases between the two germline ends. DNA for the CDR3: TGTGCCAGCTACAACAGTGGCCTTGGCACAGATACGCAGTATTTT. Its translation is CASYNSGLGTDTQYF.

The rearrangement uses TRBV23-1 and TRBJ2-1; 8 nucleotides agree with TRBD2. TRBV23-1 carries the ORF label, with uncertain function. After removal of 6 bases from V and 7 bases from J, the junction contained 2 bases not matched to a gene. CDR3 length equals 12 residues. In DNA form, the CDR3 reads TGCGCCAGCAGATCGGGAGGGAATGAGCAGTTCTTC. The encoded protein is CASRSGGNEQFF.

The chain combines TRBV19 with TRBJ1-1; D is unresolved. Germline CDR1 reads LNHDA; CDR2 reads SQIVND (reference sequence). This CDR3 contains 13 residues. Trimming pared 5 bases from V and 1 base from J, leaving 8 bases between. The CDR3 is CASSLAGNTEAFF. DNA for the CDR3: TGTGCCAGTAGTCTGGCAGGGAACACTGAAGCTTTCTTT.

The V call is TRBV27, the J call TRBJ1-1; D is uncertain. Germline lookup yields CDR1 MNHEY and CDR2 SMNVEV (reference sequence). CDR3 length: 14 amino acids. Between the trimmed V and J ends, which lost 4 bases and 0 bases, there was a span of 9 bases. The CDR3, as DNA: TGTGCCAGCAGTTCGGGTGAGGTGAACACTGAAGCTTTCTTT. Encoded protein: CASSSGEVNTEAFF.

The V call is TRBV27, the J call TRBJ2-2; the match to TRBD2 covers 13 bases. Trimming removed 4 bases from V and 5 bases from J; junction bases left unmatched: 7. The CDR3 is made up of 17 amino acids. Germline lookup yields CDR1 MNHEY and CDR2 SMNVEV (reference sequence). The CDR3 DNA reads TGTGCCAGCAGTTCGGGGACTAGCGGGAAGATTACCGGGGAGCTGTTTTTT. It yields the protein CASSSGTSGKITGELFF.

The chain couples TRBV5-4 to TRBJ1-1, with D uncertain. V was cut by 7 bases and J by 4 bases, with 14 bases left in between. The CDR3 sequence is 13 residues long. Per the germline V gene, CDR1 is SGHNT and CDR2 is YYREEE (reference sequence). CDR3 in DNA: TGTGCCAGCCTCGGGGAAATATCCACTGAAGCTTTCTTT. Translation gives CASLGEISTEAFF.

CDR3 sequence reads: CASRNNLGAYYGYTF. In DNA form, the CDR3 reads TGTGCCAGCAGGAACAACCTGGGGGCCTACTATGGCTACACCTTC. The chain links TRBV2 to TRBJ1-2; D perhaps matches TRBD1 (6 bases). This CDR3 has 15 amino acids. Germline V lookup: CDR1 SNHLY, CDR2 FYNNEI. Trimming removed 6 bases at V and 3 bases at J, with 17 bases between.

The rearrangement links TRBV10-3 to TRBJ1-2, with D perhaps matching TRBD1 (5 bases). Deletions cut 0 bases from V and 6 bases from J, with 14 bases between. Germline loops: CDR1 ENHRY, CDR2 SYGVKD. The CDR3 has 15 amino acids. For the CDR3, the DNA is TGTGCCATCAGTGAGTCGACAAGGGGATTTGATGGCTACACCTTC. This encodes CAISESTRGFDGYTF.

The gene calls are TRBV5-1 and TRBJ2-1, with TRBD1 identical over 8 bases. Germline V lookup: CDR1 SGHRS, CDR2 YFSETQ. V lost 0 bases to trimming and J lost 7 bases; unmatched junction nucleotides: 9. The CDR3 contains 16 residues. CDR3 sequence (DNA): TGCGCCAGCAGCTTGGATATCAGGGGGCGATTAAATGAGCAGTTCTTC. This codes for CASSLDIRGRLNEQFF. Full variable domain (remainder filled in from reference TRBV5-1 and TRBJ2-1): KAGVTQTPRYLIKTRGQQVTLSCSPISGHRSVSWYQQTPGQGLQFLFEYFSETQRNKGNFPGRFSGRQFSNSRSEMNVSTLELGDSALYLCASSLDIRGRLNEQFFGPGTRLTVL.

The chain links TRBV19 to TRBJ2-3, with 8 bases matching TRBD1. The CDR3 covers 15 residues. From germline, CDR1 is LNHDA and CDR2 SQIVND (reference sequence). V was pared by 4 bases and J by 3 bases, with 6 bases of the junction left unmatched. The DNA of the CDR3 is TGTGCCAGTAGTAACAACAGGGGGACTACAGATACGCAGTATTTT. This sequence encodes CASSNNRGTTDTQYF.

The CDR3 region is CASSSSGTDTQYF. The CDR3 coding sequence is TGTGCCAGCAGCTCCAGCGGCACAGATACGCAGTATTTT. This sequence joins TRBV7-9 and TRBJ2-3; D is uncertain. Germline V gives CDR1 SEHNR, CDR2 FQNEAQ (reference sequence). This CDR3 comprises 13 residues. The ends were cut back, 4 bases at V and 1 base at J, with 6 bases in the middle.

The rearrangement links TRBV29-1 to TRBJ2-2, with D maybe TRBD2 (6 bases). This CDR3 contains 13 residues. Between the trimmed V and J ends, which lost 4 bases and 0 bases, there was a span of 6 bases. Germline values: CDR1 SQVTM, CDR2 ANQGSEA. CDR3 in amino acids: CSVVAANTGELFF. Here the CDR3 DNA reads TGCAGCGTTGTAGCGGCGAACACCGGGGAGCTGTTTTTT.

This clone was counted a single time. This chain joins TRBV6-6 and TRBJ2-1; 13 bases fit TRBD2. Trimming cost V 5 bases and J 6 bases; bases outside gene matches: 4. The CDR3 sequence is 15 residues long. The germline V gene has CDR1 MNHNY and CDR2 SVGAGI (reference sequence). This chain's CDR3 is CASSTSGRALNEQFF. The CDR3 region has the DNA TGTGCCAGCAGTACTAGCGGGAGGGCCCTCAATGAGCAGTTCTTC.

The chain recombines TRBV7-9 with TRBJ2-1; 10 nucleotides line up with TRBD2. V lost 5 bases and J lost 5; bases outside the gene matches: 9. Germline V CDR1 and CDR2: SEHNR, FQNEAQ (reference sequence). This CDR3 spans 16 amino acids. The CDR3 loop is CASSNPSGSTHNEQFF. The CDR3 DNA reads TGTGCCAGCAGCAACCCTAGCGGGAGTACCCACAATGAGCAGTTCTTC.

This clone occurred once. The genes are TRBV6-4 and TRBJ1-1, with D maybe TRBD1 (5 bases). Germline CDR1 is MRHNA and CDR2 is SNTAGT. The CDR3 sequence is 15 residues long. The V and J ends lost 0 bases and 1 base respectively, with 9 bases between them. The DNA for the CDR3 is TGTGCCAGCAGTGACTCGGGGCAGTCGAACACTGAAGCTTTCTTT. Translation: CASSDSGQSNTEAFF.

The CDR3 sequence: CASSQDRDNEQFF. CDR3 in DNA: TGCGCCAGCAGCCAAGACAGGGACAATGAGCAGTTCTTC. The gene calls are TRBV4-1 and TRBJ2-1; D possibly corresponds to TRBD1 (5 bases). Germline V gene sequence: CDR1 MGHRA, CDR2 YSYEKL. The V end lost 0 bases, the J end lost 5 bases, and 5 bases lay between the germline ends. The CDR3 runs 13 residues.

The chain links TRBV19 to TRBJ2-1; TRBD2 matches at 10 bases. The germline CDR1 and CDR2 sequences are LNHDA and SQIVND (reference sequence). Trimming removed 3 bases from V and 6 bases from J; junction bases left unmatched: 8. The CDR3 totals 16 residues. The CDR3 DNA reads TGTGCCAGTAGTATCACTAGCGGGATTGGGGTCAATGAGCAGTTCTTC. Protein: CASSITSGIGVNEQFF.

The chain combines TRBV5-6 with TRBJ2-7; 8 nucleotides line up with TRBD2. Germline loops: CDR1 SGHDT, CDR2 YYEEEE. This CDR3 comprises 14 residues. After removal of 4 bases from V and 0 bases from J, the junction contained 3 bases not matched to a gene. In DNA form, the CDR3 reads TGTGCCAGCAGCGCGGGACTAGTCTCCTACGAGCAGTACTTC. As protein: CASSAGLVSYEQYF.

The chain joins TRBV25-1 to TRBJ2-5; tentative D call: TRBD1 (6 bases). Germline loops: CDR1 MGHDK, CDR2 SYGVNS. The CDR3 has 13 amino acids. Trimming took off 6 bases at V and 7 bases at J, with 15 bases between the two ends. In DNA form, the CDR3 reads TGTGCCAGCAGGGACAGACTCCGAGGGACCCAGTACTTC. As protein: CASRDRLRGTQYF. The full variable domain, its missing parts supplied by reference TRBV25-1 and TRBJ2-5, is EADIYQTPRYLVIGTGKKITLECSQTMGHDKMYWYQQDPGMELHLIHYSYGVNSTEKGDLSSESTVSRIRTEHFPLTLESARPSHTSQYLCASRDRLRGTQYFGPGTRLLVL.

The V gene is TRBV7-9, the J gene TRBJ2-7; D possibly corresponds to TRBD1 (6 bases). V was clipped by 8 bases and J by 5 bases, with 13 bases between them. CDR3 length equals 12 residues. From germline, CDR1 is SEHNR and CDR2 FQNEAQ (reference sequence). CDR3 bases: TGTGCCAGCGCCAACAGGGCCCACGAGCAGTACTTC. Residues: CASANRAHEQYF.

The table lists this clone with a count of one. The J gene is TRBJ1-5, the V gene TRBV28, with a tentative D call TRBD1 (5 bases). Per germline, CDR1 MDHEN and CDR2 SYDVKM. The CDR3 is 17 residues long. The ends were cut back, 4 bases at V and 0 bases at J, with 16 bases in the middle. CDR3: CASSSRGAGVSNQPQHF. As DNA, the CDR3 is TGTGCCAGCAGTTCTAGGGGCGCGGGGGTTAGCAATCAGCCCCAGCATTTT.

This clone was detected once. The chain couples TRBV6-4 to TRBJ2-2; D possibly corresponds to TRBD1 (5 bases). V was trimmed by 6 bases and J by 0 bases, leaving 8 bases between them. Per germline, CDR1 MRHNA and CDR2 SNTAGT. The CDR3 consists of 14 residues. In nucleotides, the CDR3 is TGTGCCAGCAGACGACAGCCGAACACCGGGGAGCTGTTTTTT. It codes for CASRRQPNTGELFF.

The chain links TRBV6-5 to TRBJ2-1, with D possibly matching TRBD2 (5 bases). The germline V and J ends were trimmed by 0 bases and 7 bases, with 13 bases remaining between them. CDR3 length equals 15 residues. Looked up from germline, CDR1 is MNHEY and CDR2 is SVGAGI. CDR3 residues: CASSYSPSRRNEQFF. Written as DNA, the CDR3 is TGTGCCAGCAGTTACTCCCCCTCCCGGAGGAATGAGCAGTTCTTC.

The chain links TRBV7-2 to TRBJ2-1; D might be TRBD2 (6 bases). The germline V gene encodes CDR1 SGHTA and CDR2 FQGNSA. Trimming removed 3 bases from V and 5 bases from J, with 23 bases in between. CDR3 length: 18 amino acids. CDR3 sequence (DNA): TGTGCCAGCAGCTTCCCCCCAATCGGGGGATTCGGCAACAATGAGCAGTTCTTC. It specifies CASSFPPIGGFGNNEQFF.